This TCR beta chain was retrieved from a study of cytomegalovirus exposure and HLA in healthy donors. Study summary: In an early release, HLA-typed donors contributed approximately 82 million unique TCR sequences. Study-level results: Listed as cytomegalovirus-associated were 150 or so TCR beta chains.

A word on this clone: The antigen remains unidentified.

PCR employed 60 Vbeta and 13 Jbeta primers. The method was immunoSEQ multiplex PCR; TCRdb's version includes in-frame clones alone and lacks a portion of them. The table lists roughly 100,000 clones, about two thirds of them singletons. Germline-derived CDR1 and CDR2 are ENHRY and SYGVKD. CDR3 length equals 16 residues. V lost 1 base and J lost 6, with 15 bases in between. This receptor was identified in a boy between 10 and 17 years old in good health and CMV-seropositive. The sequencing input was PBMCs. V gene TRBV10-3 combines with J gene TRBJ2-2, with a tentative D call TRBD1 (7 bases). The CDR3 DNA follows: TGTGCCATCAGTGAGTTAGGAGGGACAGTCGCCGGGGAGCTGTTTTTT. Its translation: CAISELGGTVAGELFF.